This section outlines one T cell receptor (beta chain) sequence together with its context. The antigen remains undetermined. The repertoire was sequenced with immunoSEQ multiplex PCR; TCRdb's copy has only in-frame clones and lacks some. This table has about 130,000 clones, approximately 91% appearing once. Germline V gene lookup returns CDR1 SGDLS and CDR2 YYNGEE. V lost 3 bases and J 4 bases, leaving 13 bases between the germline ends. This CDR3 contains 15 residues. The data stem from a study of T cell responses to AZD1222 COVID-19 vaccine. Study outcomes and limitations: Among the donors, most were white British and more were female, and clonal diversity was possibly underestimated. Unmutated variant regions are reportedly targeted by nearly half of spike-specific TCRs.

This sequence originates from an adult who received the AZD1222 COVID-19 vaccine. The rearrangement links TRBV9 to TRBJ1-4; D may be TRBD1 (6 bases). The sample here was peripheral blood, taken 28 days after the second AZD1222 dose. CDR3 amino acids: CASSGGDMINEKLFF. As DNA, the CDR3 is TGTGCCAGCAGCGGGGGGGACATGATTAATGAAAAACTGTTTTTT.